The source of this TCR beta chain is a study of T-cell reconstitution after alpha-beta-depleted transplantation in children. General observations from the study: Approximately two months post-transplant, alpha-beta T cells reportedly originated from several hundred expanded graft clones.

J was trimmed by 1 base and V by 3 bases; bases with no gene match: 4. The CDR3 is 15 amino acids. CDR1 and CDR2 from the germline V gene are LGHNT and FRNRAP. This clonotype was counted a few times. Its antigen is unidentified. The TCRbeta library incorporated unique molecular identifiers. TCRdb re-derived calls from the PCR reads in MiXCR, one entry per CDR3 protein. The top ten hold approximately 40% of the sample, which has approximately 220,000 distinct CDR3 sequences, roughly 18% seen once. This chain joins TRBV12-5 and TRBJ2-3; 7 bases are shared with TRBD1. Sequencing used PBMCs, mostly from graft donor cells, obtained 360 days after TCRalphabeta/CD19-depleted stem cell transplant. This TCR was recovered from a male patient aged 2-9 years who had a stem cell transplant for acute lymphoblastic leukemia, so the T cells may come from the graft donor. For the CDR3, the DNA is TGTGCTAGTGGTTTCCACGGGACAGGCACAGATACGCAGTATTTT. Residues: CASGFHGTGTDTQYF.